This TCR beta chain was identified during a study of blood T cell repertoires in COVID-19. This CDR3 has 13 residues. The J segment lost 7 bases and the V segment lost 4 bases, leaving 5 bases of the junction unmatched. Germline CDR1 reads LNHDA; CDR2 reads SQIVND (reference sequence). Here immunoSEQ multiplex PCR was the method, and the copy in TCRdb shows in-frame clones only, minus some. The sample lists roughly 250,000 clones, 75% to 90% occurring once. Sequencing input: PBMCs or T cells enriched from blood (not recorded which). The chain has TRBV19 and TRBJ2-3; 7 bases align to TRBD2. This sequence originates from a woman aged 25 to 39 with acute COVID-19. CDR3 in DNA: TGTGCCAGTAGTACCCGGACTAGAAATACGCAGTATTTT. This encodes CASSTRTRNTQYF.